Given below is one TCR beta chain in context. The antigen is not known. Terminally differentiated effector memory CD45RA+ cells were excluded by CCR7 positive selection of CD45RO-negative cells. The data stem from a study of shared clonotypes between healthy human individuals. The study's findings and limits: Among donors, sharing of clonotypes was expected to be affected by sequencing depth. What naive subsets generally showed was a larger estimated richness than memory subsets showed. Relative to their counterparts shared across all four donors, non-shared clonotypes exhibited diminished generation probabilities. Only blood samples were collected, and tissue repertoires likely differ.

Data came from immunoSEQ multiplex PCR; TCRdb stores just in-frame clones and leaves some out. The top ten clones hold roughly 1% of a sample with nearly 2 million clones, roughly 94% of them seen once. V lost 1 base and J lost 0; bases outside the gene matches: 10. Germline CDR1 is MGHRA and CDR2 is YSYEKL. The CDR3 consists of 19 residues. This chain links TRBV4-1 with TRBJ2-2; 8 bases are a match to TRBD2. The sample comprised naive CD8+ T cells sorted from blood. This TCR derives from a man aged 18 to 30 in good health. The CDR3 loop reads CASSQAWLSGATNTGELFF. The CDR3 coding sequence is TGCGCCAGCAGCCAAGCTTGGCTTAGCGGGGCGACGAACACCGGGGAGCTGTTTTTT.